Listed here are 5 T cell receptor beta chains from one sample, sequenced in a study of blood T cell repertoires in COVID-19. Repertoires were generated with immunoSEQ multiplex PCR, while TCRdb's copy carries only in-frame clones and drops some. This table holds hundreds of thousands of clones, about 90% found once. Source material: peripheral blood. Every receptor here comes from a man aged 18 to 29 with COVID-19, enrolled during active disease.

This chain uses TRBV19 with TRBJ1-2; D is perhaps TRBD1 (5 bases). Deletions cut 6 bases from V and 2 bases from J, with 22 bases between. CDR3 length equals 17 residues. Germline CDR1 LNHDA, CDR2 SQIVND (reference sequence). CDR3 sequence: CASRPDTRGLTNYGYTF. Written as DNA, the CDR3 is TGTGCCAGTAGACCCGACACAAGGGGACTTACCAACTATGGCTACACCTTC.

V usage is TRBV4-1 and J usage is TRBJ2-7, with 10 nucleotides matching TRBD1. Per germline, CDR1 MGHRA and CDR2 YSYEKL. The length of the CDR3 is 18 residues. The J segment lost 2 bases and the V segment lost 0 bases, leaving 10 bases of the junction unmatched. CDR3 loop: CASSQDPFAGQGAYEQYF. As DNA, the CDR3 is TGCGCCAGCAGCCAAGATCCTTTTGCCGGACAGGGGGCCTACGAGCAGTACTTC.

The rearrangement joins TRBV18 to TRBJ2-1; 10 bases map to TRBD1. The length of the CDR3 is 20 residues. V gave up 0 bases and J gave up 1 base; unmatched junction bases: 12. In germline, CDR1 is KGHSH, CDR2 LQKENI. The CDR3 here is CASSPPVRTGGMPSYNEQFF. CDR3 coding DNA: TGTGCCAGCTCACCACCGGTACGGACAGGGGGAATGCCTTCCTACAATGAGCAGTTCTTC.

The J gene is TRBJ2-3, the V gene TRBV6-5; tentatively, D is TRBD2 (7 bases). Trimming left V 6 bases short and J 0 bases short, with 10 bases between. From germline, CDR1 is MNHEY and CDR2 SVGAGI. CDR3 length: 14 amino acids. DNA for the CDR3: TGTGCCAGCAGGGGGGGGCGGAGCACAGATACGCAGTATTTT. This codes for CASRGGRSTDTQYF.

This clone was seen once. The chain couples TRBV19 to TRBJ2-7; D call uncertain. The V end was cut by 7 bases, the J end by 1 base, with 14 bases between. The CDR3 contains 14 residues. The V gene's germline CDR1 is LNHDA and CDR2 SQIVND (reference sequence). The CDR3 loop reads CASNHNYQSYEQYF. The CDR3 nucleotides read TGTGCCAGTAACCACAACTATCAATCCTACGAGCAGTACTTC. Filled out from reference TRBV19 and TRBJ2-7, the complete variable domain reads DGGITQSPKYLFRKEGQNVTLSCEQNLNHDAMYWYRQDPGQGLRLIYYSQIVNDFQKGDIAEGYSVSREKKESFPLTVTSAQKNPTAFYLCASNHNYQSYEQYFGPGTRLTVT.